This is a list of T cell receptor beta chains from one sample in a study of beta chain features in type 1 diabetes. The table came from immunoSEQ multiplex PCR; TCRdb's copy has only in-frame clones and leaves some out. The sample includes 240,000 or so clones, 68% seen only once; the top ten take about 0.05%. Sequencing was done on a sample of naive CD4+ T cells from blood. Receptors were obtained from a man aged 30 to 39 in good health. Each CDR3 is given with its conserved first and last residue. A D gene is named only where the DNA matches it firmly. The size of a clone is reported for some rows only, either as once, few or many, or as a class for expanded clones.

v_gene	abundance	d_gene	j_gene	CDR3nt	CDR3aa
TRBV10-3	few	.	TRBJ2-2	TGTGCCATCAGTGTGGAGGGGGCAAGCACCGGGGAGCTGTTTTTT	CAISVEGASTGELFF
TRBV11-1	few	TRBD1	TRBJ2-7	TGTGCCAGCAGCTTCCCCGGACAGGGAAGGAGCTACGAGCAGTACTTC	CASSFPGQGRSYEQYF
TRBV10-3	.	.	TRBJ2-6	TGTGCCACCTCCTTAGGAGGACCGAACTCTGGGGCCAACGTCCTGACTTTC	CATSLGGPNSGANVLTF
TRBV5-1	.	.	TRBJ2-5	TGCGCCAGCAGCTTAGGGACACAACAAGAGACCCAGTACTTC	CASSLGTQQETQYF
TRBV20-1	once	.	TRBJ1-1	TGCAGTGCTAGATCCAGGGACGAAGCTTTCTTT	CSARSRDEAFF
TRBV30	few	.	TRBJ2-1	TGTGCCTGGAGTGTAATAGGGTCCAATGAGCAGTTCTTC	CAWSVIGSNEQFF
TRBV27	few	.	TRBJ2-6	TGTGCCAGTAGAGTAGGGGCTGGGGCCAACGTCCTGACTTTC	CASRVGAGANVLTF
TRBV30	.	TRBD2	TRBJ2-3	TGTGCCTGGAGTGCTGCGGGGGACCGGGATACGCAGTATTTT	CAWSAAGDRDTQYF
TRBV9	.	.	TRBJ2-4	TGTGCCAGCAGCGTAGGGGATGGGGCCAAAAACATTCAGTACTTC	CASSVGDGAKNIQYF
TRBV27	once	TRBD1	TRBJ2-7	TGTGCCAGCAGTTGGACAGGGTCCTACGAGCAGTACTTC	CASSWTGSYEQYF
TRBV30	.	TRBD2	TRBJ2-7	TGTGCCTGGCTGCCTAGCGGAGGCGAGCAGTACTTC	CAWLPSGGEQYF
TRBV5-8	once	TRBD1	TRBJ2-5	TGTGCCAGTCTTGAGACAGGGGGAAAAGAGACCCAGTACTTC	CASLETGGKETQYF
TRBV20-1	.	.	TRBJ2-7	TGCAGTGCTAGAGACTACGAGCAGTACTTC	CSARDYEQYF
TRBV6-5	.	.	TRBJ2-3	TGTGCCACCTACAGGGTCCCCACAGATACGCAGTATTTT	CATYRVPTDTQYF
TRBV2	.	TRBD1	TRBJ2-5	TGTGCCAGCAGAGCAGACAGGGGAGACCAAGAGACCCAGTACTTC	CASRADRGDQETQYF
TRBV7-2	.	.	TRBJ2-6	TGTGCCAGCAGCTTCGCGTCCGGGGCCAACGTCCTGACTTTC	CASSFASGANVLTF
TRBV30	few	.	TRBJ2-3	TGTGCCTGGGACTTCTCAGATACGCAGTATTTT	CAWDFSDTQYF
TRBV30	.	TRBD1	TRBJ2-5	TGTGCCTGGAGTCTGACAGGGGTAGAGACCCAGTACTTC	CAWSLTGVETQYF
TRBV30	.	TRBD2	TRBJ2-3	TGTGCCTGGAGTGTACAAGATAGCGGGAGGTCTAGCACAGATACGCAGTATTTT	CAWSVQDSGRSSTDTQYF
TRBV30	.	.	TRBJ2-5	TGTGCCTGGAGTGTGGAGGCTTTAGGAACCCAGTACTTC	CAWSVEALGTQYF
TRBV28	.	.	TRBJ2-5	TGTGCCATCCACTCCCGATCCGGGACCCAGTACTTC	CAIHSRSGTQYF
TRBV5-4	.	.	TRBJ2-5	TGTGCCAGCAGCTTGTCTCCGAGTGAGGAGACCCAGTACTTC	CASSLSPSEETQYF
TRBV30	.	.	TRBJ2-2	TGTGCCTGGAGTGAGTGGGTGAACACCGGGGAGCTGTTTTTT	CAWSEWVNTGELFF
TRBV4-3	.	TRBD2	TRBJ2-1	TGCGCCAGCAGCCAAGATTCCCTAGCGGGGACTAGCTCCTACAATGAGCAGTTCTTC	CASSQDSLAGTSSYNEQFF
TRBV6-5	.	.	TRBJ2-7	TGTGCCAGCGGCGGATTCTCCTACGAGCAGTACTTC	CASGGFSYEQYF
TRBV9	.	TRBD1	TRBJ2-1	TGTGCCAGCAGCGTAAGGACAGGGAACTCCTACAATGAGCAGTTCTTC	CASSVRTGNSYNEQFF
TRBV29-1	few	.	TRBJ2-1	TGCAGCGTGCGACTTGGGCAGACATACAATGAGCAGTTCTTC	CSVRLGQTYNEQFF
TRBV5-4	.	.	TRBJ2-3	TGTGCCAGCAGCTTGGTGGGGACAGATACGCAGTATTTT	CASSLVGTDTQYF
TRBV30	.	.	TRBJ2-6	TGTGCCTGGACAAGACAGGATGGACCTCTCGTCCTGACTTTC	CAWTRQDGPLVLTF
TRBV4-3	.	.	TRBJ2-5	TGCGCCAGCAGCCAAGTGGGAGGAGAGACCCAGTACTTC	CASSQVGGETQYF
TRBV28	.	.	TRBJ2-7	TGTGCCAGCGGCGGAGGGACAAGATACGAGCAGTACTTC	CASGGGTRYEQYF
TRBV28	.	TRBD2	TRBJ2-1	TGTGCCAGCAGCACATTGGCGGCGGGGGACTACAATGAGCAGTTCTTC	CASSTLAAGDYNEQFF
TRBV20-1	.	.	TRBJ2-1	TGCAGTGCGAATCAGGGAGTTGAGCAGTTCTTC	CSANQGVEQFF
TRBV9	.	.	TRBJ1-4	TGTGCCAGCAGCGCTCGCGGAGGTACTCTAGGTGAAAAACTGTTTTTT	CASSARGGTLGEKLFF
TRBV25-1	.	.	TRBJ2-4	TGTGCCAGCAGGGGGGCGCGGAGCAAAAACATTCAGTACTTC	CASRGARSKNIQYF
TRBV4-3	.	.	TRBJ2-3	TGCGCCAGCAGCCAAGGAGCTCGGGATACGCAGTATTTT	CASSQGARDTQYF
TRBV29-1	.	.	TRBJ1-1	TGCAGCGTTGGTGTGTTGGGCAGTCCCCGCACAGCAATCGGGAACGCTGAAGCTTTCTTT	CSVGVLGSPRTAIGNAEAFF
TRBV30	.	.	TRBJ2-1	TGTGCCTGGAGTCCGACAGCTTACAATGAGCAGTTCTTC	CAWSPTAYNEQFF
TRBV30	few	TRBD1	TRBJ1-2	TGTGCCTGGAGTGTAGCAGGGGGCTATGGCTACACCTTC	CAWSVAGGYGYTF
TRBV29-1	.	TRBD1	TRBJ2-1	TGCAGCGTTGAAATAGGGGACAGCGCCACCTACAATGAGCAGTTCTTC	CSVEIGDSATYNEQFF
TRBV29-1	.	TRBD2	TRBJ2-1	TGCAGCGCGCCCCCGGGACTAGCCAACTACAATGAGCAGTTCTTC	CSAPPGLANYNEQFF
TRBV20-1	.	.	TRBJ2-3	TGCAGTGCTGGAGGGACAGATACGCAGTATTTT	CSAGGTDTQYF
TRBV9	.	.	TRBJ2-3	TGTGCCAGCAGCGTAGCTTCAACAGATACGCAGTATTTT	CASSVASTDTQYF
TRBV5-1	few	.	TRBJ2-2	TGCGCCAGCAGCTTAGGGGCGAACACCGGGGAGCTGTTTTTT	CASSLGANTGELFF
TRBV29-1	.	TRBD1	TRBJ2-5	TGCAGCGTTGAAACCGGGACAGGCATCCAAGAGACCCAGTACTTC	CSVETGTGIQETQYF
TRBV20-1	.	.	TRBJ1-2	TGCAGTGCTAGTAACGGGACTGGCTACACCTTC	CSASNGTGYTF
TRBV28	.	TRBD2	TRBJ2-3	TGTGCCAGCAGTTTCTTTAGCGGGAGGTTCACAGATACGCAGTATTTT	CASSFFSGRFTDTQYF
TRBV7-9	.	.	TRBJ2-5	TGTGCCAGCAGCATAGGGACGGCGCCTCAAGAGACCCAGTACTTC	CASSIGTAPQETQYF
TRBV4-1	.	.	TRBJ2-1	TGCGCCAGCAGCCAAGGAGGGCTGTACAATGAGCAGTTCTTC	CASSQGGLYNEQFF
TRBV30	.	.	TRBJ1-1	TGTGCCTGGAGTGGCCCACAGGGTCCCGTAGCTTTCTTT	CAWSGPQGPVAFF
TRBV15	.	.	TRBJ2-5	TGTGCCACCAGCAGAGGGGATAGCAACCAAGAGACCCAGTACTTC	CATSRGDSNQETQYF
TRBV5-4	.	.	TRBJ2-2	TGTGCCAGCAGCTTGGCCCTACGTGCTGCGAACACCGGGGAGCTGTTTTTT	CASSLALRAANTGELFF
TRBV30	.	.	TRBJ1-2	TGTGCCTGGAAGGCAGGGATGAATAACTATGGCTACACCTTC	CAWKAGMNNYGYTF